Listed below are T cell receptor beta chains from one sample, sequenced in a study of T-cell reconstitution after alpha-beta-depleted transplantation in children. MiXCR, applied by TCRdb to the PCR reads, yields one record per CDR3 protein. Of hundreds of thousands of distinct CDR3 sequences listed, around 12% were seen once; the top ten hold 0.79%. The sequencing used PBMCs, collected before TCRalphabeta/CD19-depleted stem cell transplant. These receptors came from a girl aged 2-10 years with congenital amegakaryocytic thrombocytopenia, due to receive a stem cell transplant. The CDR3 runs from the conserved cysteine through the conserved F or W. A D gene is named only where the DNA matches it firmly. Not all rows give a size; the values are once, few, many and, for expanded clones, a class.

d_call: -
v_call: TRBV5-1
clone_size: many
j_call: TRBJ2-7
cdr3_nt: TGCGCCAGCAGCTTTGCTACAGGGAACGAGCAGTACTTC
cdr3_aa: CASSFATGNEQYF

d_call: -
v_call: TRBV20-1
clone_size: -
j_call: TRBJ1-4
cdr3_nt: TGCAGTGCCAAGACGGATCAAAATGAAAAACTGTTTTTT
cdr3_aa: CSAKTDQNEKLFF

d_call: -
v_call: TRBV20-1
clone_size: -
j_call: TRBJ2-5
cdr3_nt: TGCAGTGCTAGAGATTTACTCACAGGATGGCAAGAGACCCAGTACTTC
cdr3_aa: CSARDLLTGWQETQYF

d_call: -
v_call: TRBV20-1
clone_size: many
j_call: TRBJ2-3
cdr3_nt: TGCAGTGCTAGACGGGATGGGCCAGATACGCAGTATTTT
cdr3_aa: CSARRDGPDTQYF

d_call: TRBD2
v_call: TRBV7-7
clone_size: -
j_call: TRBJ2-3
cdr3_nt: TGTGCCAGCAGCGCCACTAGCGGACTGGGGACAGATACGCAGTATTTT
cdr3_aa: CASSATSGLGTDTQYF

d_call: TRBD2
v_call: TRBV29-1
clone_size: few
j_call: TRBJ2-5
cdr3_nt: TGCAGCGTTGAGGGAATCCGACTAGCGGGAGTCGGGCAAGAGACCCAGTACTTC
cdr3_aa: CSVEGIRLAGVGQETQYF

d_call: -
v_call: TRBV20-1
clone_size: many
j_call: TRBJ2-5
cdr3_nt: TGCAGTGCTAGAGATAGCGGAAAAGAGACCCAGTACTTC
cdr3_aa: CSARDSGKETQYF

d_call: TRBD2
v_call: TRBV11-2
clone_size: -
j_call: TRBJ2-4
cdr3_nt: TGTGCCAGCAGGGGAGCGGGAGGTCACATTCAGTACTTC
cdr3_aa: CASRGAGGHIQYF

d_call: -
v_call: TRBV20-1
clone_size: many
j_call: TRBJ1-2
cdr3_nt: TGCAGTGCCAAACCTACGGTACCGCACTACACCTTC
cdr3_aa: CSAKPTVPHYTF

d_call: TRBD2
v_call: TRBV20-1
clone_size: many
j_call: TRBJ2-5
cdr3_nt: TGCAGTGCTAGAGATGGACTAGCTGCCCAAGAGACCCAGTACTTC
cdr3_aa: CSARDGLAAQETQYF

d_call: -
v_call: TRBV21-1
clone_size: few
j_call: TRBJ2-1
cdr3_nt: TGTGCCAGCAGCAAGTCCCTAACTAGATCCGCCCGCGATGAGCAGTTCTTC
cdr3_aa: CASSKSLTRSARDEQFF

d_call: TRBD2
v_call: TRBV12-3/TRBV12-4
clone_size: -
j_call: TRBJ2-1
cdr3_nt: TGTGCCAGCAGTCGTGGCGGGAGTGAAGGTGAGCAGTTCTTC
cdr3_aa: CASSRGGSEGEQFF

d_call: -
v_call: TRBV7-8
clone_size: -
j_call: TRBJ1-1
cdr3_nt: TGTGCCAGCAGCTCACTACTCACGTGTCGGGCTCGGGGCACTGAAGCTTTCTTT
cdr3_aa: CASSSLLTCRARGTEAFF

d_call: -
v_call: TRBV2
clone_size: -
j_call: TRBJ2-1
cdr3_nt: TGTGCCAGCGGGACCAACTATAATGAGCAGTTCTTC
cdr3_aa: CASGTNYNEQFF

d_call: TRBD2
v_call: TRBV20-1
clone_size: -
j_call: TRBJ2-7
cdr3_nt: TGCAGTGCTAGGCGAAATAGCGGGACCTACGAGCAGTACTTC
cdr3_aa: CSARRNSGTYEQYF

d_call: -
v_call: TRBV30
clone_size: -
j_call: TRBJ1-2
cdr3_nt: TGTGCCTGCTTCAGCGCGGGGGTTGAGGTCACCTTC
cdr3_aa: CACFSAGVEVTF

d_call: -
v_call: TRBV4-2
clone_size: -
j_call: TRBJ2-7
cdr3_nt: TGTGCCAGCAGCCAGGGAACCGACAGCCGGTTCTACGAGCAGTACTTC
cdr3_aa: CASSQGTDSRFYEQYF

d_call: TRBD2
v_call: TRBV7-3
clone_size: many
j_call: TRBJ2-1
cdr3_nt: TGTGCCAGCAGCTTACCCCGCGGGAGGGGGTACAATGAGCAGTTCTTC
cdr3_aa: CASSLPRGRGYNEQFF

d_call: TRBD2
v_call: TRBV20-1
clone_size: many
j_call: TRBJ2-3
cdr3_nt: TGCAGTGCGCTAACCGGGACTAGCGGGGATACTAGCACAGATACGCAGTATTTT
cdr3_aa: CSALTGTSGDTSTDTQYF

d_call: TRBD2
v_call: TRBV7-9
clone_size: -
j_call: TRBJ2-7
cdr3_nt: TGTGCCAGCAGCTCCTTAGCGGGAGGGACTAGCCCCTACGAGCAGTACTTC
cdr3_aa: CASSSLAGGTSPYEQYF

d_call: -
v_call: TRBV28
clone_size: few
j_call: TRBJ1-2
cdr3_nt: TGTGCCAGCAGCTCGCCGGCGGGGGCGGAAGGCTACACCTTC
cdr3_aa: CASSSPAGAEGYTF

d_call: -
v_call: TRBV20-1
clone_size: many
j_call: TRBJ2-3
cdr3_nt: TGCAGTGCTAGAGGCGCCAATACGCAGTATTTT
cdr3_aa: CSARGANTQYF

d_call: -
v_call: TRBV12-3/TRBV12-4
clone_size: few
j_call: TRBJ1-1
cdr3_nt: TGTGCCAGCGTCGGACAGACTAAAGCTTTCTTT
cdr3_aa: CASVGQTKAFF

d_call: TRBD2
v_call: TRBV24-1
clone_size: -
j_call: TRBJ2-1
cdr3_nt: TGTGCCACCAGTGATTTGGCCCTAGCGGGTGCCTACAATGAGCAGTTCTTC
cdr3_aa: CATSDLALAGAYNEQFF

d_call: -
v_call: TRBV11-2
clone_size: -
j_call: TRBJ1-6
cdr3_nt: TGTGCCAGCGGCGCCTTGAATCCTTATAATTCACCCCTCCACTTT
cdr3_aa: CASGALNPYNSPLHF

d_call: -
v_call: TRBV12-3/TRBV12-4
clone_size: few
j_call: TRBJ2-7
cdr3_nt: TGTGCCAGCAGTGCTCCAAGGCTGAGGGTTGGCGAGCAGTACTTC
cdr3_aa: CASSAPRLRVGEQYF

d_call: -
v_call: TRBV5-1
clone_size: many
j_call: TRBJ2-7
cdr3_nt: TGCGCCAGCAGCTTGGTAGGGAACGAGCAGTACTTC
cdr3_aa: CASSLVGNEQYF

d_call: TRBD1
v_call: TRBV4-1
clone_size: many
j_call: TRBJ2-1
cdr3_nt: TGCGCCAGCAGCCAAGGACAGGGGGGCATGTGGAATGAGCAGTTCTTC
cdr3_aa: CASSQGQGGMWNEQFF

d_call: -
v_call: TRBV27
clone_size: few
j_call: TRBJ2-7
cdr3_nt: TGTGCCAGCAGTTTATCCCGGACGCCTTCCTACGAGCAGTACTTC
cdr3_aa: CASSLSRTPSYEQYF

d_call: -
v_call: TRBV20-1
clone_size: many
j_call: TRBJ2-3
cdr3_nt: TGCAGTGCTAGAGGCGGACTAGGGGGCACAGGAGATACGCAGTATTTT
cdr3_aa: CSARGGLGGTGDTQYF

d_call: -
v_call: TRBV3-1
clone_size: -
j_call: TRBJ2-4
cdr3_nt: TGTGCCAGCAGCAAAGGGACCTACTCAAACATTCAGTACTTC
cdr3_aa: CASSKGTYSNIQYF

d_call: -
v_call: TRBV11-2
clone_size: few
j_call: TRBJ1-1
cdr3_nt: TGTGCCAGCAGCTTAAGGTTCCGGGAAGAAGCTTTCTTT
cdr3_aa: CASSLRFREEAFF

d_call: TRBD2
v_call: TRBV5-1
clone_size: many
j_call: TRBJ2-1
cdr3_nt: TGCGCCAGCAGATCGACTAGCGGAGGCTACAATGAGCAGTTCTTC
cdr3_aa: CASRSTSGGYNEQFF

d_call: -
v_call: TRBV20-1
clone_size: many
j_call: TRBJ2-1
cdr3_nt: TGCAGTGCTAGAACGTGGGAGCCCGGCGATGAGCAGTTCTTC
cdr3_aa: CSARTWEPGDEQFF

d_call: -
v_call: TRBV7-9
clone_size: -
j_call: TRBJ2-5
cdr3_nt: TGTGCCAGCAGCTTAGTTACGAGACAAGGAGAGACCCAGTACTTC
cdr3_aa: CASSLVTRQGETQYF

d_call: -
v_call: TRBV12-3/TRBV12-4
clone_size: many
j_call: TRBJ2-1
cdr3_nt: TGTGCCAGCAGTCCCCGGGTTTCGGGCCATGAGCAGTTCTTC
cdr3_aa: CASSPRVSGHEQFF

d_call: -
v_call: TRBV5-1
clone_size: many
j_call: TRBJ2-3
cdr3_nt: TGCGCCAGCAAACTAGTCTCGGACACAGATACGCAGTATTTT
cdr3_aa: CASKLVSDTDTQYF

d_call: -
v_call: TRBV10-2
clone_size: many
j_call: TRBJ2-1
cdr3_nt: TGCGCCAGCGAAGGCGTTGACAATGAGCAGTTCTTC
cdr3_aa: CASEGVDNEQFF

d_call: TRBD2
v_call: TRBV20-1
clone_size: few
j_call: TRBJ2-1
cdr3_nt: TGCAGTGCTCCGTCTAGCGGACCTTTGTACAATGAGCAGTTCTTC
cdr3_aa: CSAPSSGPLYNEQFF

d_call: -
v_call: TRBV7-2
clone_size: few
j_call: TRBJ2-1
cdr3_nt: TGTGCCAGCAGCCCCCGACTGGTGGAATACAATGAGCAGTTCTTC
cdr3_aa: CASSPRLVEYNEQFF

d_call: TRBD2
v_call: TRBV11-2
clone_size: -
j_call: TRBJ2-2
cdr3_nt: TGTGCCAGCAGAGACTACAGGGGACTAGCGGGGAAAATGAACACCGGGGAGCTGTTTTTT
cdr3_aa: CASRDYRGLAGKMNTGELFF

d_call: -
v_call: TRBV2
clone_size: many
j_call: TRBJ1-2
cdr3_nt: TGTGCCGTCAAGCAGGGAGGTTATGGCTACACCTTC
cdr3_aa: CAVKQGGYGYTF

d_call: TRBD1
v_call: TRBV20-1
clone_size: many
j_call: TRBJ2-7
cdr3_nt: TGCAGTGCTAGAACGGGACAGGGCCTAAGCCCGAGCTCCTACGAGCAGTACTTC
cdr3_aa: CSARTGQGLSPSSYEQYF

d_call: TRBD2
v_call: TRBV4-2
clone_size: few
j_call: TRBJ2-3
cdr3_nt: TGTGCCAGCAGCCAAGCAGCTACTTCAGCGGGAGGGCCAGATACGCAGTATTTT
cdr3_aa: CASSQAATSAGGPDTQYF

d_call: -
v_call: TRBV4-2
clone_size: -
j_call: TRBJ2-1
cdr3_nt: TGTGCCAGCAGCCATTTCGGGACCTCCTCTTCCTACAATGAGCAGTTCTTC
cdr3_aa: CASSHFGTSSSYNEQFF

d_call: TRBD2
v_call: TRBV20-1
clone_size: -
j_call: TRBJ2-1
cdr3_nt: TGCAGTGCTGGCAGTGCCGAGCCGGGACTAGCGGACAATGAGCAGTTCTTC
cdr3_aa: CSAGSAEPGLADNEQFF

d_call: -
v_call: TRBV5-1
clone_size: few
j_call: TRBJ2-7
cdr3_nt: TGCGCCAGCACCCTGACCCCAGCCCAATCCTACGAGCAGTACTTC
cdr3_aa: CASTLTPAQSYEQYF

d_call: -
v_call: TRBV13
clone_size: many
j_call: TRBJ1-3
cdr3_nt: TGTGCCACAGGCCCCTTGGACTCTGGAAACACCATATATTTT
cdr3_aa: CATGPLDSGNTIYF

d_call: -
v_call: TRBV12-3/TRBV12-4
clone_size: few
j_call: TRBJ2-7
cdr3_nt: TGTGCCAGCAGTTACAGGGAATCCCTGTACGAGCAGTACTTC
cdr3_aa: CASSYRESLYEQYF

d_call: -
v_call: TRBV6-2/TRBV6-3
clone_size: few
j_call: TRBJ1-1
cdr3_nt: TGTGCCAGCAGTTATCAAGGGGGAGATGAAGCTTTCTTT
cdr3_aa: CASSYQGGDEAFF

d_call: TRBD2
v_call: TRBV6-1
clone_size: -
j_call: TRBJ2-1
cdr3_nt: TGTCCCAGCAGTACGCTACTAGCGGGAGCTTACAATGAGCAGTTCTTC
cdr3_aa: CPSSTLLAGAYNEQFF

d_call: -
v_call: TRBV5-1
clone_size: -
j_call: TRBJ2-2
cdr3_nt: TGCGCCAGCAGCTTGTACCGTATTGCCACCGGGGAGCTGTTTTTT
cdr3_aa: CASSLYRIATGELFF

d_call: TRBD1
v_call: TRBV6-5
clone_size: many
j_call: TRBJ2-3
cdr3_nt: TGTGCCAGCAGTTGGGACAGGGGCACAGATACGCAGTATTTT
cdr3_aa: CASSWDRGTDTQYF

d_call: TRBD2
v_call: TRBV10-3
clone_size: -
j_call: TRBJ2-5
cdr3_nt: TGTGCCATCAGTCCGGCGGGAGGGGTAACAGAGACCCAGTACTTC
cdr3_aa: CAISPAGGVTETQYF

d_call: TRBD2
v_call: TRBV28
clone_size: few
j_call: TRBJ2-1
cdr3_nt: TGTGCCAGCAGTTTAGGGGAAACTAGCGGGAGGCCAAACTACAATGAGCAGTTCTTC
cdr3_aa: CASSLGETSGRPNYNEQFF

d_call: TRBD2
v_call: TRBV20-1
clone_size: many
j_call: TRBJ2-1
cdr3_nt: TGCAGTGCTAGACCTATCACTAGCGGATCCTACAATGAGCAGTTCTTC
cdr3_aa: CSARPITSGSYNEQFF

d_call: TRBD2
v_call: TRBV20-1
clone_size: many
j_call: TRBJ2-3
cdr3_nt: TGCAGTGCTATCAGGGAGGGTGATACGCAGTATTTT
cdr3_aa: CSAIREGDTQYF

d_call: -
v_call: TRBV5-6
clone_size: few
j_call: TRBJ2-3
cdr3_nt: TGTGCCAGCAGCTTGGGAGGGCTAAGTACAGATACGCAGTATTTT
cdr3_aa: CASSLGGLSTDTQYF

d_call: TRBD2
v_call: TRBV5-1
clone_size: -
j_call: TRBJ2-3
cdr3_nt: TGCGCCAGCAGCTCTTTCTCTAGCGGACTCACAGATACGCAGTATTTT
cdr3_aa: CASSSFSSGLTDTQYF